Below, one TCR beta chain is given with its context. Every patient relapsed after autologous stem cell transplantation, and brentuximab vedotin exposure varied. These data are taken from a study of PD-1 blockade in classical Hodgkin lymphoma. Trimming pared 1 base from V and 1 base from J, leaving 8 bases between. CDR3 length: 14 amino acids. Germline values: CDR1 SGHRS, CDR2 YFSETQ. Clones were read by immunoSEQ multiplex PCR, and TCRdb kept only the in-frame ones, dropping some. The table has 70,000 or so clones, over 55% seen once; the top ten hold approximately 9%. The TCR comes from a human donor with classical Hodgkin lymphoma. The J gene is TRBJ1-1, the V gene TRBV5-1; D remains ambiguous. The sequences come from peripheral blood mononuclear cells (PBMCs), collected before the second cycle of nivolumab. The CDR3, as DNA: TGCGCCAGCAGCTTGAGGGCCCCGAACACTGAAGCTTTCTTT. Protein: CASSLRAPNTEAFF.